This is a list of T cell receptor beta chains from one sample in a study of identical twins. TCRdb re-analysed the 5' RACE reads in MiXCR, keeping a single row per CDR3 protein. Of roughly 690,000 distinct CDR3 sequences in the sample, 5.5% to 7.5% were seen once. Input material: naive T cells sorted from blood. The receptors here all came from a man between 18 and 29 years old in good health. Each CDR3 is given with its conserved first and last residue. D genes are given only for firm matches. Rows give clone size only sometimes, using once, few, many, or a class for an expanded clone.

v_gene	abundance	j_gene	d_gene	CDR3aa	CDR3nt
TRBV11-2	NA	TRBJ2-1	NA	CASRMSFRELFNEQFF	TGTGCCAGCCGGATGAGTTTCCGGGAGTTGTTCAATGAGCAGTTCTTC
TRBV7-2	many	TRBJ2-2	NA	CASSWRPNTGELFF	TGTGCCAGCAGCTGGAGGCCAAACACCGGGGAGCTGTTTTTT
TRBV19	NA	TRBJ2-2	NA	CASRSTGTSNTGELFF	TGTGCCAGTAGGTCCACCGGGACTTCGAACACCGGGGAGCTGTTTTTT
TRBV15	NA	TRBJ2-1	NA	CATSSPEGPYNEQFF	TGTGCCACCAGTTCCCCCGAGGGACCCTACAATGAGCAGTTCTTC
TRBV4-1	NA	TRBJ2-4	NA	CASSTWLTVAKNIQYF	TGCGCCAGCAGCACTTGGTTGACGGTGGCCAAAAACATTCAGTACTTC
TRBV6-1	few	TRBJ2-2	TRBD2	CASSWGTSGAGELFF	TGTGCCAGCTCATGGGGAACTAGCGGCGCCGGGGAGCTGTTTTTT
TRBV6-4	many	TRBJ2-1	TRBD2	CASSVQLAGGYNEQFF	TGTGCCAGCAGTGTCCAACTAGCGGGAGGGTACAATGAGCAGTTCTTC
TRBV29-1	many	TRBJ1-1	TRBD1	CSVGSGTGGAAAFF	TGCAGCGTGGGTTCCGGGACAGGGGGCGCCGCGGCTTTCTTT
TRBV20-1	many	TRBJ1-4	NA	CSARNSDNEKLFF	TGCAGTGCTAGAAACAGTGACAATGAAAAACTGTTTTTT
TRBV29-1	many	TRBJ2-5	NA	CSVFGHTETQYF	TGCAGCGTTTTCGGACATACGGAGACCCAGTACTTC
TRBV6-1	many	TRBJ2-2	NA	CATKQGGDTVELFF	TGTGCCACCAAACAGGGCGGGGATACCGTGGAGCTGTTTTTT
TRBV20-1	many	TRBJ2-1	NA	CSASPRAPFGGGNEQFF	TGCAGTGCTAGCCCCCGGGCGCCGTTTGGAGGTGGGAATGAGCAGTTCTTC
TRBV20-1	many	TRBJ1-4	NA	CSASRQENEKLFF	TGCAGTGCTAGTAGGCAGGAAAATGAAAAACTGTTTTTT
TRBV7-9	NA	TRBJ1-2	TRBD1	CASSANQQGVRGYTF	TGTGCCAGCAGCGCCAACCAACAGGGGGTCCGTGGCTACACCTTC
TRBV20-1	many	TRBJ2-3	NA	CSASITDTQYF	TGCAGTGCTAGTATCACAGATACGCAGTATTTT
TRBV7-6	few	TRBJ2-7	NA	CASSSGTDSPYEQYF	TGTGCCAGCAGCTCCGGGACGGACTCTCCCTACGAGCAGTACTTC
TRBV20-1	few	TRBJ2-7	NA	CSANRAYEQYF	TGCAGTGCAAACCGGGCCTACGAGCAGTACTTC
TRBV15	NA	TRBJ2-1	TRBD2	CATSRDRRLANYNEQFF	TGTGCCACCAGCAGAGATCGGAGACTAGCGAATTACAATGAGCAGTTCTTC
TRBV6-1	NA	TRBJ1-1	NA	CASGGERANTEAFF	TGTGCCAGCGGGGGGGAGAGGGCGAACACTGAAGCTTTCTTT
TRBV20-1	many	TRBJ1-1	NA	CSARVTGSPEAFF	TGCAGTGCTAGAGTCACAGGGAGTCCCGAAGCTTTCTTT
TRBV20-1	few	TRBJ2-1	TRBD2	CSRLSGSYNEQFF	TGCAGTCGACTTAGCGGGAGTTACAATGAGCAGTTCTTC
TRBV6-5	NA	TRBJ2-3	NA	CASSSSGITQGTQYF	TGTGCCAGCAGTTCCTCCGGTATCACTCAGGGGACGCAGTATTTT
TRBV5-1	many	TRBJ2-7	TRBD1	CASSPDRVSYEQYF	TGCGCCAGCAGCCCGGACAGGGTATCCTACGAGCAGTACTTC
TRBV5-1	NA	TRBJ2-1	NA	CASSSGDTKQFF	TGCGCCAGCAGCTCGGGCGATACCAAGCAGTTCTTC
TRBV28	many	TRBJ1-5	NA	CASSSLGDSNQPQHF	TGTGCCAGCAGTTCCTTGGGGGATAGCAATCAGCCCCAGCATTTT
TRBV14	NA	TRBJ1-1	NA	CASSQGSLEAFF	TGTGCCAGCAGCCAAGGGTCCCTTGAAGCTTTCTTT
TRBV30	few	TRBJ2-5	NA	CAWSVRRQETQYF	TGTGCCTGGAGTGTACGGCGTCAAGAGACCCAGTACTTC
TRBV11-1	few	TRBJ2-1	NA	CASSLANVGILGDNEQFF	TGTGCCAGCAGCTTAGCGAACGTAGGTATACTGGGGGACAATGAGCAGTTCTTC
TRBV12-3/TRBV12-4	many	TRBJ2-2	TRBD1	CASSPSTGRAGELFF	TGTGCCAGCAGTCCTTCGACAGGGCGAGCCGGGGAGCTGTTTTTT
TRBV25-1	many	TRBJ1-4	TRBD1	CASSGGDRGFEKLFF	TGTGCCAGCAGTGGGGGGGACAGGGGCTTTGAAAAACTGTTTTTT
TRBV5-1	many	TRBJ2-5	NA	CASSFGMAQETQYF	TGCGCCAGCAGCTTCGGCATGGCCCAAGAGACCCAGTACTTC